At least ten counts were recorded for the clone carrying this T cell receptor beta chain. TCRdb passed the RT-PCR reads through MiXCR, listing each CDR3 protein once. The sample includes hundreds of thousands of distinct CDR3 sequences, 14% of them seen just once. This CDR3 spans 15 amino acids. CDR1 is SGHTA, CDR2 FQGNSA, per germline. The V end lost 2 bases, the J end lost 0 bases, and 9 bases lay between the germline ends. The sequence was collected from a female donor in good health, serving as a healthy control. The chain couples TRBV7-2 to TRBJ2-3; D is unclear. Source material: memory CD4+ T cells from blood. The DNA for the CDR3 is TGTGCCAGCAGCTTAAGGGCACAGAGCACAGATACGCAGTATTTT. Amino acids: CASSLRAQSTDTQYF.